This T cell receptor beta chain emerged from a study of beta chain features in type 1 diabetes. Findings of the study overall: The cDNA sequencing approach could over-represent high-TCR-expressing cells. Among patients with Type 1 diabetes, TCRB CDR3s were moderately but significantly shorter in every one of the four CD4+ subsets. It was among patients, rather than healthy donors, that naive, central memory and Treg TCRB repertoires appeared more similar.

Trimming took 8 bases from V and 1 from J, leaving 20 bases between them. CDR3 length: 16 amino acids. Germline CDR1 SGHVS, CDR2 FQNEAQ. This clone has only a few counts. Its antigen is not identified. The isolated RNA, all of it, was reverse transcribed, so expressed TCRB transcripts were what got sequenced. Data came from immunoSEQ multiplex PCR; TCRdb stores just in-frame clones and leaves some out. The sample holds about 710,000 clones, more than 13% seen once. The chain employs TRBV7-8 and TRBJ2-5; weak D call: TRBD2 (5 bases). Sequencing used naive CD4+ T cells from blood. This receptor was identified in a man aged 18 to 30 with type 1 diabetes. The CDR3: CASRTLGVARQETQYF. The CDR3 bases are TGTGCCAGCCGGACTCTTGGGGTAGCTCGCCAAGAGACCCAGTACTTC.